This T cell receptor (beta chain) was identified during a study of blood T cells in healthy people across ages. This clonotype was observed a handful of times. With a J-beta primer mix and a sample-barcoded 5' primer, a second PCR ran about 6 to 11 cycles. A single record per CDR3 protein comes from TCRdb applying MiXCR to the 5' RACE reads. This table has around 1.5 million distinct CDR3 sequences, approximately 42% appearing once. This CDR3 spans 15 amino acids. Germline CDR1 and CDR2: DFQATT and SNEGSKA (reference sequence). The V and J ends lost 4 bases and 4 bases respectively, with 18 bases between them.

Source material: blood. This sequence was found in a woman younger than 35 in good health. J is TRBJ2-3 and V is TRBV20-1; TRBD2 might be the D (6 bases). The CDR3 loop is CSATPGEGFSDTQYF. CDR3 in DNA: TGCAGTGCTACACCGGGAGAAGGATTCTCAGATACGCAGTATTTT.